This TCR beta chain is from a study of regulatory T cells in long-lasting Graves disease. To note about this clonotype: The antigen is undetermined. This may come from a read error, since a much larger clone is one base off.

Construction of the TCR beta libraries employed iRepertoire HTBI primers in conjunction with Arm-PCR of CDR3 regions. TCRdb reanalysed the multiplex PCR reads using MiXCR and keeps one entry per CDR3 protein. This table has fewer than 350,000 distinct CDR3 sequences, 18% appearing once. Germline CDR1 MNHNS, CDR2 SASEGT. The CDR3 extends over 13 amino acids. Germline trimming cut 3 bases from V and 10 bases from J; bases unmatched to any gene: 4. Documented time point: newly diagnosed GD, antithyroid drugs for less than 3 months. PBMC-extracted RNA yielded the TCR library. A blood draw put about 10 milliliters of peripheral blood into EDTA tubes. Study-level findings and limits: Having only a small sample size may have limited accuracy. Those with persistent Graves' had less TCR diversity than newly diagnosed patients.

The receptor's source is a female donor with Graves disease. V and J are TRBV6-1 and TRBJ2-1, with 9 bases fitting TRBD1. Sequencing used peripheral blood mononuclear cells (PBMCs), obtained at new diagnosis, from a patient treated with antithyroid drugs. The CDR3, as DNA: TGTGCCAGCAGTGAGCGGACAGGGGTCGAGCAGTTCTTC. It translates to CASSERTGVEQFF.